This TCR beta chain was profiled in a study of control samples from healthy donors and cancer patients. Clones were sequenced by immunoSEQ multiplex PCR, and TCRdb holds only the in-frame ones, with some missing. This table has about 30,000 clones, roughly 91% appearing once. The J segment lost 3 bases and the V segment lost 1 base, leaving 2 bases of the junction unmatched. Germline CDR1 and CDR2: LGHDT and YNNKEL (reference sequence). The CDR3 runs 14 residues. This clone was recorded once. The sequence was collected from a man in his fifties or sixties with lung cancer. The chain carries TRBV3-1 (or the pseudogene TRBV3-2) and TRBJ1-2, with 7 bases aligning to TRBD1. The sequencing input was PBMCs. CDR3 coding DNA: TGTGCCAGCAGCCAAGGGACAGGTCACTATGGCTACACCTTC. Protein product: CASSQGTGHYGYTF.